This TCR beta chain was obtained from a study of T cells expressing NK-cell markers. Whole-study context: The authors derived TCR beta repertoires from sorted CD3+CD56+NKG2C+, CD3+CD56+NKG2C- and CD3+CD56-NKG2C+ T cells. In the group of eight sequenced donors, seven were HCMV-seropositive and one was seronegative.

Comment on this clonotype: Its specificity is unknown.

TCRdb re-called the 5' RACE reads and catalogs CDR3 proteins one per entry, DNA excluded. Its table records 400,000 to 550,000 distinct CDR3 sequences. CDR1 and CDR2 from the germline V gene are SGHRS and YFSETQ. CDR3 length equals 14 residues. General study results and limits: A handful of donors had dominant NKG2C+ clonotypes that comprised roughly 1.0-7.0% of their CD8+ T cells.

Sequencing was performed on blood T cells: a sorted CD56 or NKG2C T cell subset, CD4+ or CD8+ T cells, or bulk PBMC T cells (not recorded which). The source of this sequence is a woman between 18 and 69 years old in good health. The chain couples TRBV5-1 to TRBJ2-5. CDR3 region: CASHKAGTKETQYF.